This T cell receptor (beta chain) was identified during a study of Ad26.COV2.S vaccination and SARS-CoV-2 variants listed by TCRdb under 2021. General notes on the study: Vaccine-arm donors were drawn from COV1001, a multicentre, randomized, double-blind, placebo-controlled phase I-IIa trial of Ad26.COV2.S in healthy adults. Ad26.COV2.S was given intramuscularly at 5x10^10 or 1x10^11 viral particles, as a single shot or as two shots 56 days apart. Participants in the trial were split at random into five groups of five each, receiving low-dose or high-dose Ad26.COV2.S once or twice, or else placebo on both occasions. The specificity and breadth of SARS-CoV-2-reactive T cell receptors after Ad26.COV2.S vaccination were assessed by TCRbeta repertoire sequencing. Investigators did not know the trial group allocation while performing experiments and assessing outcomes. The TCR-sequenced set comprised around 30 samples: roughly 19 Ad26.COV2.S vaccine recipients, 5 placebo recipients and 8 SARS-CoV-2 convalescent individuals.

This clone was counted a single time. Its target antigen remains unknown. No qualities accompany the bases; no much larger clone lies one base away. Taken from cysteine to phenylalanine, the CDR3 has 15 residues. The only DNA kept is the CDR3, 45 bases in frame from the first base. At the junction V is shortened by 3 bases and J by 0 bases, with 12 bases in between. CDR1 and CDR2 were assigned from the germline V gene as SQVTM and ANQGSEA. The treatment or condition label, read with the paper, signifies: roughly 20 received Ad26.COV2.S at low or high dose, single or two shots; about 5 received placebo; per-sample allocation not given. For vaccine and placebo recipients, the sequenced repertoires came from samples collected on day 63 after the first injection. Cohort 1b enrolled roughly 25 adults aged 18-55 years at a single site in Boston, USA, between 29 July and 7 August 2020. Ad26.COV2.S was a replication-incompetent adenovirus type 26 vector that expressed a prefusion-stabilized SARS-CoV-2 spike protein derived from the original Wuhan strain.

The paper's findings and limits, for the study overall: The study was not powered to compare responses between vaccine doses or regimens. According to the authors, total T cell responses may have been underestimated by the TCR breadth and depth analyses. Ad26.COV2.S recipients had higher spike-specific TCR breadth than placebo recipients (P = 0.0014). Substantial breadth of spike-specific CD8+ and CD4+ T cell responses was reported after vaccination. Non-spike TCR breadth was comparable between vaccine and placebo recipients, consistent with the vaccine containing only spike.

The immunoSEQ Assay was the method used to sequence TCRbeta CDR3 regions. After extraction, genomic DNA underwent amplification by bias-controlled multiplex PCR, followed by high-throughput sequencing. The original pipeline was this. Collapsing and filtering of sequences were performed to quantify the absolute abundance of each unique TCRbeta CDR3 region. T cell fraction was estimated by normalizing TCRbeta template counts to usable DNA, which was measured by amplifying reference genes present in all nucleated cells. Repertoire TCRs were annotated as SARS-CoV-2-specific when V gene, CDR3 amino acid sequence and J gene were exactly matched to a known reactive TCR set. The reference SARS-CoV-2 TCR set came from MIRA and was filtered for enrichment in COVID-19-positive ImmuneCODE repertoires, removing public or cross-reactive TCRs. Based on the MIRA antigens, annotated TCRs were further analysed at the level of specific ORF or position within ORF. Depth was the summed frequency of annotated unique rearrangements, while breadth was defined as annotated unique rearrangements over total unique productive rearrangements. TCR breadth was compared between groups using two-sided Wilcoxon rank-sum tests. The table comes from immuneACCESS by way of TCRdb, which keeps in-frame sequences with V and J called. Part of the clones is missing from these tables; in studies checked, under half for an unresolved V gene and the rest for unknown reasons. V and J calls and clone size are those listed in that table; D and trimming were worked out from the DNA. The sample records 440,000 or so clones, about nine tenths of which are singletons. The ten top clones hold roughly 4.3% of the sample.

The chain is made from TRBV29-1 and TRBJ2-1; no D gene can be assigned with confidence. This clonotype originated in a person aged 18 to 65 who received the Ad26.COV2.S COVID-19 vaccine or a placebo. The sample in question was peripheral blood, obtained in a trial of Ad26.COV2.S vaccine versus placebo. The bases are TGCAGCGTTGAGCGGAGCCCGAGCTCCTACAATGAGCAGTTCTTC. The translation is CSVERSPSSYNEQFF.